A single sample gave rise to the 17 T cell receptor beta chains below, sequenced in a study of blood T cell repertoires in COVID-19 (dated by TCRdb to 2020 to 2022). The library was prepared using the immunoSEQ multiplex PCR assay. TCRdb stores this immuneACCESS table with in-frame sequences only. Part of the clones is absent; in the studies checked, under half of the shortfall reflects unresolved V genes, and no reason is known for the rest. This sample comprises approximately 250,000 clones, 75% to 90% of them detected only once. The ten most abundant clones make up under 2% of the sample. Specimen: peripheral blood. All receptors derive from a man between 25 and 39 years old with active or convalescent COVID-19.

This chain connects TRBV6-5 to TRBJ2-7, with 7 bases matching TRBD1. The V gene end was trimmed by 6 bases and the J gene end by 3 bases; junction bases not matched to a gene: 11. Germline values: CDR1 MNHEY, CDR2 SVGAGI. The CDR3 consists of 15 residues. The DNA of the CDR3 is TGTGCCAGCAGCCCAACTCCGACAGGGTACTACGAGCAGTACTTC. Translated, it gives CASSPTPTGYYEQYF.

The J gene is TRBJ1-2, the V gene TRBV6-5; 9 bases fit TRBD1. Germline trimming cut 4 bases from V and 5 bases from J; bases unmatched to any gene: 8. Germline V lookup: CDR1 MNHEY, CDR2 SVGAGI. The CDR3 runs 15 residues. CDR3 in DNA: TGTGCCAGCAGTTTGCCGGGACAGGGATTGTATGGCTACACCTTC. Its translation: CASSLPGQGLYGYTF.

The chain recombines TRBV6-5 with TRBJ1-6; D remains ambiguous. CDR3 length equals 14 residues. Trimming took off 6 bases at V and 6 bases at J, with 12 bases between the two ends. The germline V gene encodes CDR1 MNHEY and CDR2 SVGAGI. CDR3 DNA: TGTGCCAGCAGCCCAGGTAGATTTAATTCACCCCTCCACTTT. Translation gives CASSPGRFNSPLHF.

This chain connects TRBV5-6 to TRBJ2-7; unclear D gene. The CDR3 loop spans 12 amino acids. V was clipped by 4 bases and J by 6 bases, with 11 bases between them. Germline V CDR1 and CDR2: SGHDT, YYEEEE. CDR3 sequence: CASSAGVREQYF. CDR3 nucleotides: TGTGCCAGCAGCGCCGGTGTACGCGAGCAGTACTTC.

With respect to this clone: The germline gene is not matched at one end of the junction; a read error may be the cause. The genes are TRBV6-6 and TRBJ2-7; TRBD1 matches at 10 bases. Germline V CDR1 and CDR2: MNHNY, SVGAGI (reference sequence). CDR3 size: 16 residues. The DNA for the CDR3 is TGTGCCAGCAGTTATGGGGACAGGGGCTTGTCCTCCGAGCAGTACTTC. Its translation: CASSYGDRGLSSEQYF.

As for this clone: The sample holds other DNA sequences that translate to the same CDR3. This chain links TRBV6-5 with TRBJ1-5, with D uncertain. Germline V gene sequence: CDR1 MNHEY, CDR2 SVGAGI. The V end was cut by 9 bases, the J end by 4 bases, with 7 bases between. The CDR3 extends over 11 amino acids. The DNA for the CDR3 is TGTGCCAGTGGGCGTAATCAGCCCCAGCATTTT. It encodes CASGRNQPQHF.

The chain uses TRBV6-5 and TRBJ2-7; TRBD1 is a possible D gene (5 bases). Germline values: CDR1 MNHEY, CDR2 SVGAGI. The germline V and J ends were trimmed by 5 bases and 3 bases, with 11 bases remaining between them. This CDR3 has 13 amino acids. The chain's CDR3 is CASSRREVYEQYF. The DNA of the CDR3 is TGTGCCAGCAGTCGCAGGGAAGTCTACGAGCAGTACTTC.

In this sample, this clone turned up a few times. The rearrangement links TRBV6-5 to TRBJ1-1, with 9 bases that match TRBD1. V gave up 6 bases and J gave up 3 bases; unmatched junction bases: 8. This CDR3 is built from 15 residues. Germline CDR1 and CDR2: MNHEY and SVGAGI. CDR3 loop: CASRTTGGRDTEAFF. In DNA, the CDR3 is TGTGCCAGCAGAACGACAGGGGGAAGGGACACTGAAGCTTTCTTT.

V usage is TRBV5-1 and J usage is TRBJ2-1, with D unresolved. Per the germline V gene, CDR1 is SGHRS and CDR2 is YFSETQ. The length of the CDR3 is 11 residues. With 0 bases removed from V and 9 bases from J, the gap between germline ends came to 4 bases. Written as DNA, the CDR3 is TGCGCCAGCAGCTTGGGAGGTGAGCAGTTCTTC. Translating it yields CASSLGGEQFF.

This sequence joins TRBV19 and TRBJ1-2; unclear D gene. Between the trimmed V and J ends, which lost 3 bases and 14 bases, there was a span of 22 bases. The V gene's germline CDR1 is LNHDA and CDR2 SQIVND (reference sequence). This CDR3 has 14 amino acids. The CDR3 nucleotides read TGTGCCAGTAGTATTTCTGGCGTGCAGGACTATCAAACCTTC. It translates to CASSISGVQDYQTF.

V gene TRBV7-2 combines with J gene TRBJ1-2; 9 bases fit TRBD1. This CDR3 spans 15 amino acids. The V gene's germline CDR1 is SGHTA and CDR2 FQGNSA. Trimming cost V 1 base and J 7 bases; bases outside gene matches: 7. CDR3 region: CASSLGGQGGPGYTF. CDR3 DNA sequence: TGTGCCAGCAGCTTAGGGGGACAGGGTGGGCCTGGCTACACCTTC.

DNA of the CDR3: TGTGCCAGCAGCTTGACACCCGAGAACACTGAAGCTTTCTTT. It yields the protein CASSLTPENTEAFF. V is TRBV7-2 and J is TRBJ1-1; no clear D. V was shortened by 3 bases and J by 1 base, with 9 bases between the two germline ends. The CDR3 consists of 14 residues. CDR1 SGHTA and CDR2 FQGNSA come from the germline V gene.

This chain connects TRBV4-2 to TRBJ2-1; 8 positions agree with TRBD1. Germline CDR1 and CDR2: LGHNA and YNFKEQ. The CDR3 covers 17 residues. V was pared by 1 base and J by 2 bases, with 7 bases of the junction left unmatched. Here the CDR3 reads CASSQGSPGGAYNEQFF. CDR3 DNA: TGTGCCAGCAGCCAAGGCTCCCCAGGGGGCGCCTACAATGAGCAGTTCTTC.

The rearrangement joins TRBV5-1 to TRBJ1-4, with 7 bases aligning to TRBD1. The CDR3 contains 15 residues. The V gene's germline CDR1 is SGHRS and CDR2 YFSETQ. The V gene end was trimmed by 1 base and the J gene end by 5 bases; junction bases not matched to a gene: 5. CDR3 DNA sequence: TGCGCCAGCAGCTTGAACGACAGGGAAAATGAAAAACTGTTTTTT. Translation gives CASSLNDRENEKLFF. The complete variable domain, with remaining parts taken from reference TRBV5-1 and TRBJ1-4, reads KAGVTQTPRYLIKTRGQQVTLSCSPISGHRSVSWYQQTPGQGLQFLFEYFSETQRNKGNFPGRFSGRQFSNSRSEMNVSTLELGDSALYLCASSLNDRENEKLFFGSGTQLSVL.

This clone appeared a single time. The chain has TRBV29-1 and TRBJ1-1, with 9 bases lining up with TRBD1. The germline gives CDR1 SQVTM, CDR2 ANQGSEA. There are 13 residues in the CDR3. Trimming at V came to 1 base and at J to 4 bases, leaving 1 base not matched to a gene. The CDR3 is CSVEGDRATEAFF. DNA for the CDR3: TGCAGCGTTGAAGGGGACAGGGCCACTGAAGCTTTCTTT.

The sample holds one count of this clone. This chain joins TRBV11-2 and TRBJ2-1; possible D gene TRBD2, 5 bases. This CDR3 is built from 15 residues. V lost 1 base and J lost 4, with 11 bases in between. Germline V gene data show CDR1 as SGHAT and CDR2 as FQNNGV. DNA for the CDR3: TGTGCCAGCAGCTTAGCTACCGGGGTTTACAATGAGCAGTTCTTC. Its protein product is CASSLATGVYNEQFF.

In this sample, this clone turned up a few times. The CDR3 coding sequence is TGTGCCAGCAGCGCACTAGTACCCGGGGAGCTGTTTTTT. Protein sequence: CASSALVPGELFF. The V gene is TRBV11-3, the J gene TRBJ2-2, with D possibly TRBD2 on 5 matching bases. This CDR3 has 13 residues. The V end lost 5 bases, the J end lost 6 bases, and 10 bases lay between the germline ends. Germline CDR1 and CDR2: SGHNT and YENEEA.